This T cell receptor beta chain derives from a study of shared clonotypes between healthy human individuals. General study results and limits: Only a few donors were included, so the genetic and exposure-history diversity represented was limited.

This clone was detected a few times. The target antigen is unknown. Method: immunoSEQ multiplex PCR; TCRdb's copy keeps in-frame clones and lacks some. There are about 500,000 clones in the sample; about 74% occur only once, and 12% lies in the top ten. J gave up 6 bases and V 7 bases, and 10 bases lay outside the gene matches. CDR3 length: 15 amino acids. The germline V gene has CDR1 WSHSY and CDR2 SAAADI. Adult donors, all healthy and HIV-negative, had no recent acute infections or vaccinations. The clonotype comes from a woman aged 40 to 50 in good health. Some clones in this sample may be carry-over from other donors' samples. The chain joins TRBV10-2 to TRBJ2-1; TRBD2 matches 9 bases. The sequencing sample was made of PBMCs. The CDR3 region has the DNA TGCGCCAGCACGGGGGCTAGCGGGGAACCCAATGAGCAGTTCTTC. This codes for CASTGASGEPNEQFF.